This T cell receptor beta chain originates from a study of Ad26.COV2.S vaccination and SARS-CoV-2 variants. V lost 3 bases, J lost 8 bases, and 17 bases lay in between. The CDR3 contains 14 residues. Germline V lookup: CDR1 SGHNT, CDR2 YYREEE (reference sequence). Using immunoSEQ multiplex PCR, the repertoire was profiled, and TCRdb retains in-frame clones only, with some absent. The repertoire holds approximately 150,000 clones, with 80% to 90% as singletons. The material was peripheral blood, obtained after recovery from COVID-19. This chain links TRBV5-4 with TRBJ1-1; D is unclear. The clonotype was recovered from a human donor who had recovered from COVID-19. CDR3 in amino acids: CASSSDRVATEAFF. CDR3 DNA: TGTGCCAGCAGCTCGGACCGGGTGGCCACAGAAGCTTTCTTT.